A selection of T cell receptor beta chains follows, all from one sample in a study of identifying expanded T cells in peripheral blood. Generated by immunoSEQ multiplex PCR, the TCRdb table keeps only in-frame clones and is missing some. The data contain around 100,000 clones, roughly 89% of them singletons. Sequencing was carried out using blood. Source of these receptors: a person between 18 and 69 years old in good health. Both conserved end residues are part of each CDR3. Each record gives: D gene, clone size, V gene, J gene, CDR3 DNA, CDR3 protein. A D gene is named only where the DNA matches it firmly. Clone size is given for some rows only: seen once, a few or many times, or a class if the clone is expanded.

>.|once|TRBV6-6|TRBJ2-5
TGTGCCAGCAGTCCAACACTTTCTTTTGAGCAGTACTTC
CASSPTLSFEQYF
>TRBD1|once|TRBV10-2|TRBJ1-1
TGCGCCAGCAGTCAGGGGGGTATAAGCACTGAAGCTTTCTTT
CASSQGGISTEAFF
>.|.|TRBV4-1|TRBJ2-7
TGCGCCAGCAGCCAGTCGACAATGGGCTACGAGCAGTACTTC
CASSQSTMGYEQYF
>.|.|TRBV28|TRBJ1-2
TGTGCCAGCAGTTTAAGGGGCGGACAGAGGGCCTATGGCTACACCTTC
CASSLRGGQRAYGYTF
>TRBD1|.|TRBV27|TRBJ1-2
TGTGCCAGCAGTACTCACGGGACAGCTCAATATGGCTACACCTTC
CASSTHGTAQYGYTF
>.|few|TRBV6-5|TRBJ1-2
TGTGCCAGCAGTGGGGACAACTATGGCTACACCTTC
CASSGDNYGYTF
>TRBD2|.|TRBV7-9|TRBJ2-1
TGTGCCAGCAGATCACCGACTAGCGGGGACTACAATGAGCAGTTCTTC
CASRSPTSGDYNEQFF
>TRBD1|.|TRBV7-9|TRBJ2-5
TGTGCCAGCAGACCCTCGACAGGGGGCGGAGAGACCCAGTACTTC
CASRPSTGGGETQYF
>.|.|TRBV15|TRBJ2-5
TGTGCCACCAGCAGAGAGAAAACCGGTGGGGAGACCCAGTACTTC
CATSREKTGGETQYF
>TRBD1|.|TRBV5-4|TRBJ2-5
TGTGCCAGCAGCTCTCCGACAGGGGAGCAAGAGACCCAGTACTTC
CASSSPTGEQETQYF
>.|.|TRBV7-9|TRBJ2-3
TGTGCCAGCAGCTTTGGCCAGTTTGTTTCAGATACGCAGTATTTT
CASSFGQFVSDTQYF
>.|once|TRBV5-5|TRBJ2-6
TGTGCCAGCAGCTGGCGACCAGACACCGTCGGGGCCAACGTCCTGACTTTC
CASSWRPDTVGANVLTF
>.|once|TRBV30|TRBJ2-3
TGTGCCTGGAGTGGAAGCACAGATACGCAGTATTTT
CAWSGSTDTQYF
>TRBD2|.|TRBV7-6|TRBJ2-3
TGTGCCAGCAGCTTGAGGCGGGGGGGGCCCACAGATACGCAGTATTTT
CASSLRRGGPTDTQYF
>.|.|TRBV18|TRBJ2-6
TGTGCCAGCTCACCACTCCCCGGACGCTCTGGGGCCAACGTCCTGACTTTC
CASSPLPGRSGANVLTF
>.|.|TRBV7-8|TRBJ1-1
TGTGCCAGCAGCTTGGCAGGGGCGAACACTGAAGCTTTCTTT
CASSLAGANTEAFF
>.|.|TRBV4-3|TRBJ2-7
TGCGCCAGCAGCCAATCCTGGCTTTTCCCCTACGAGCAGTACTTC
CASSQSWLFPYEQYF
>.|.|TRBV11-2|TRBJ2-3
TGTGCCAGCAGCTTAGATCAAGGTCCCGATACGCAGTATTTT
CASSLDQGPDTQYF
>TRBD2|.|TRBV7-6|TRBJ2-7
TGTGCCAGCAGCTTAGGTGTCGGTGCGGGGGACCTCTCCTACGAGCAGTACTTC
CASSLGVGAGDLSYEQYF
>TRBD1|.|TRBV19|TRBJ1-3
TGTGCCAGTAGTATGGGGGACAGCCCTGGAAACACCATATATTTT
CASSMGDSPGNTIYF
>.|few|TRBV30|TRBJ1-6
TGTGCCTGGAGTGAACAGGGAAGTTCACCCCTCCACTTT
CAWSEQGSSPLHF
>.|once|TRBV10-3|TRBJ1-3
TGTGCCATCCGGGCGTCGAGCTCTGGAAACACCATATATTTT
CAIRASSSGNTIYF
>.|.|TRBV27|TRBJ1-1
TGTGCCAGCAGTAGGGGGGTGAACACTGAAGCTTTCTTT
CASSRGVNTEAFF
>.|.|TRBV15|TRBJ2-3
TGTGCCACCAGTAGGGGGTTTAGCGAAGACACAGATACGCAGTATTTT
CATSRGFSEDTDTQYF
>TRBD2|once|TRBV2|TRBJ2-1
TGTGCCAGCAGTGAGATAGCGGGGGGACGTTACAATGAGCAGTTCTTC
CASSEIAGGRYNEQFF
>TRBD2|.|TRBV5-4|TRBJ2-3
TGTGCCAGCCACGCCGCCCAAGCGGGGAGCACAGATACGCAGTATTTT
CASHAAQAGSTDTQYF
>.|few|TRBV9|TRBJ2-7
TGTGCCAGCAGCGTAGCGGGGCTTTCCTCCTACGAGCAGTACTTC
CASSVAGLSSYEQYF
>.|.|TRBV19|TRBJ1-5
TGTGCCAGTAGTATCTCTCAGGGTACCCTAAGCAATCAGCCCCAGCATTTT
CASSISQGTLSNQPQHF
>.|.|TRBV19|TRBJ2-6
TGTGCCAGTAGTATGTACTCTACCTCTGGGGCCAACGTCCTGACTTTC
CASSMYSTSGANVLTF
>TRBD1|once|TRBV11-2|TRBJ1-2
TGTGCCAGCAGCTTAGGGTCCGGGACAGCGGCCTATGGCTACACCTTC
CASSLGSGTAAYGYTF
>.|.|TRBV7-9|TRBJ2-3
TGTGCCAGCAGCCTGGATCCGGCAGATACGCAGTATTTT
CASSLDPADTQYF
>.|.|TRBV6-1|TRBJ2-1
TGTGCCAGCAGTGAAGGGGGGGTCCATGAGCAGTTCTTC
CASSEGGVHEQFF
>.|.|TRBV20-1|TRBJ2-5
TGCAGTGCTTCTCAAGAGACCCAGTACTTC
CSASQETQYF